This T cell receptor (beta chain) was observed in a study of T cells in Graves' hyperthyroidism and ophthalmopathy. Amplified TCR beta CDR3 regions derived from RNA transcripts. HTBI primers were the set used in a first-round RT-PCR of the TCR CDR3. TCRdb re-called the multiplex PCR reads through MiXCR, storing one row per CDR3 protein. Of almost 600,000 distinct CDR3 sequences listed, 14% are singletons. Germline lookup yields CDR1 LGHNA and CDR2 YNFKEQ. With V trimmed by 4 bases and J by 7 bases, 18 bases remained unmatched. The CDR3 sequence is 18 residues long. This clonotype has just a few counts. Criteria for exclusion of patients were uncontrolled infection, other autoimmune disease, pregnancy or lactation.

V is TRBV4-2 and J is TRBJ2-1; 8 bases are shared with TRBD2. Sequencing was performed on blood. The source of this sequence is a woman younger than 45 with Graves' hyperthyroidism that later progressed to Graves' ophthalmopathy. This chain's CDR3 is CASSPFSREGQFSNEQFF. The CDR3 nucleotides read TGTGCCAGCAGCCCCTTCAGTCGGGAGGGCCAGTTTTCGAATGAGCAGTTCTTC.